These T cell receptor beta chains were read from a single sample in a study of Ad26.COV2.S vaccination and SARS-CoV-2 variants. Method: immunoSEQ multiplex PCR; TCRdb's copy keeps in-frame clones and lacks some. The sample holds hundreds of thousands of clones; about 89% are singletons and the top ten take about 1.5%. Sequenced here: peripheral blood, sampled in a trial of Ad26.COV2.S vaccine versus placebo. These receptors all stem from a person between 18 and 65 years old who received the Ad26.COV2.S COVID-19 vaccine or a placebo. The CDR3 runs from the conserved cysteine through the conserved F or W. Fields, in order: J gene, V gene, CDR3 protein.

TRBJ1-2,TRBV6-2/TRBV6-3,CASSPADYGYTF
TRBJ1-1,TRBV6-5,CASSYSATATTEAFF
TRBJ2-1,TRBV18,CASSPTVDNEQFF
TRBJ2-4,TRBV6-6,CASSAYRKNIQYF
TRBJ1-5,TRBV7-2,CASSQDRLGQPQHF
TRBJ2-2,TRBV10-3,CAIRTTSGGAGELFF
TRBJ1-2,TRBV7-9,CASSLGTAYGYTF
TRBJ2-1,TRBV19,CASSNFRGSGNNEQFF
TRBJ1-1,TRBV6-2/TRBV6-3,CASSYLNSYTEAFF
TRBJ1-6,TRBV7-8,CASSRTRRNSPLHF
TRBJ2-1,TRBV7-3,CASSLKAMLSGGTYNEQFF
TRBJ2-2,TRBV13,CASSSPGNWNTGELFF
TRBJ2-5,TRBV10-3,CAISESAGDIKMAQYF
TRBJ1-5,TRBV19,CASSTRQGMEPQHF
TRBJ2-3,TRBV2,CASSERREVRSTDTQYF
TRBJ2-1,TRBV11-2,CASSLLMTSGSYNEQFF
TRBJ2-7,TRBV10-2,CASSESGTSGREGQYF
TRBJ1-1,TRBV3-1/TRBV3-2,CASSQQGAGTEAFF
TRBJ1-2,TRBV19,CASSSMIGIYGYTF
TRBJ2-2,TRBV3-1/TRBV3-2,CASSQDPQSVGGELFF
TRBJ2-7,TRBV11-1,CASSLRPSDRDREQYF
TRBJ2-2,TRBV15,CATSPARGIAGENTGELFF
TRBJ2-2,TRBV9,CASKSDRITGELFF
TRBJ1-5,TRBV10-3,CAISDLGSNQPQHF
TRBJ1-5,TRBV11-2,CASRPSWAEQHF
TRBJ1-6,TRBV7-9,CASSVRDRGTLHF
TRBJ1-1,TRBV7-2,CASSPHGNTPRWGTEAFF
TRBJ2-2,TRBV10-3,CAISTGQGVTSIGELFF
TRBJ2-5,TRBV7-9,CASSSERGTQYF
TRBJ2-2,TRBV3-1/TRBV3-2,CASSQGTSGTTGELFF
TRBJ2-1,TRBV27,CASSLRLGGHNEQFF
TRBJ1-1,TRBV7-9,CASSPNQEGAFF
TRBJ1-6,TRBV6-5,CASSYSDRTLSPLHF
TRBJ2-3,TRBV19,CASSIARGDTQYF
TRBJ1-1,TRBV19,CASRRTVNTEAFF
TRBJ2-7,TRBV12-5,CASGLEYEQYF
TRBJ2-4,TRBV3-1/TRBV3-2,CASSQGDGRVNIQYF
TRBJ1-1,TRBV11-2,CASSGANTEAFF
TRBJ1-4,TRBV7-2,CASSSTTVGGKLFF
TRBJ1-2,TRBV7-2,CASSFGQGVDGYTF
TRBJ2-3,TRBV2,CASSDNADTQYF
TRBJ1-4,TRBV7-8,CASSLQGVGDEKLFF
TRBJ1-5,TRBV6-6,CASSTRQVNQPQHF
TRBJ1-4,TRBV2,CASKDDGEKLFF
TRBJ2-7,TRBV2,CASRKAGGAYEQYF